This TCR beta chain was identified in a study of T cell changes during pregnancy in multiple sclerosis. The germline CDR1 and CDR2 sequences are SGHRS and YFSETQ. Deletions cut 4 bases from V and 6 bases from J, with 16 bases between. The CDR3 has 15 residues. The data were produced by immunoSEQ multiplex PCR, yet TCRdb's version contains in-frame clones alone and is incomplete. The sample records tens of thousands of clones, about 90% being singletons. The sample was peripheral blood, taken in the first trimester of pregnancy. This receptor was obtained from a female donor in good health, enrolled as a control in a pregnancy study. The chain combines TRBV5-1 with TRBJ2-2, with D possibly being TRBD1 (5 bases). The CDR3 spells CASSLLQGSAGELFF. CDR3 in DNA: TGCGCCAGCAGCCTGCTGCAGGGAAGCGCCGGGGAGCTGTTTTTT.